A single sample is the source of the 7 T cell receptor beta chains below, sequenced in a study of blood T cell repertoires in COVID-19. Repertoires were generated with immunoSEQ multiplex PCR, while TCRdb's copy carries only in-frame clones and drops some. The table has 100,000 to 120,000 clones, about four fifths seen once; the top ten hold approximately 15%. Specimen: peripheral blood. These TCRs come from a woman older than 75 with acute or convalescent COVID-19.

The chain employs TRBV4-1 and TRBJ2-1, with 7 bases matching TRBD2. Unmatched junction bases numbered 6, after V lost 1 base and J lost 6 bases. There are 15 residues in the CDR3. Germline CDR1 is MGHRA and CDR2 is YSYEKL. CDR3 coding DNA: TGCGCCAGCAGCCAAGTCGGGACTACCGCCAATGAGCAGTTCTTC. The encoded protein is CASSQVGTTANEQFF.

The chain links TRBV28 to TRBJ2-7; 9 bases are a match to TRBD2. CDR1 is MDHEN, CDR2 SYDVKM, per germline. The V segment lost 4 bases and the J segment 5 bases; nucleotides outside the gene matches: 6. CDR3 length: 14 amino acids. The CDR3 loop reads CASSSLAGVNEQYV. In nucleotides, the CDR3 is TGTGCCAGCAGTTCCTTAGCGGGAGTCAACGAGCAGTACGTC.

V is TRBV5-4 and J is TRBJ1-1, with 9 bases aligning to TRBD1. Unmatched junction bases numbered 6, after V lost 2 bases and J lost 7 bases. Germline V lookup: CDR1 SGHNT, CDR2 YYREEE (reference sequence). The length of the CDR3 is 14 residues. The CDR3 DNA reads as TGTGCCAGCAGCTTAACCGGGACAGGGCATGAAGCTTTCTTT. This gives the protein CASSLTGTGHEAFF. Variable domain in full (rest from reference TRBV5-4 and TRBJ1-1): ETGVTQSPTHLIKTRGQQVTLRCSSQSGHNTVSWYQQALGQGPQFIFQYYREEENGRGNFPPRFSGLQFPNYSSELNVNALELDDSALYLCASSLTGTGHEAFFGQGTRLTVV.

CDR3 nucleotide sequence: TGTGCCAGCAGTTTGGCAGGGGACCAGAATCAGCCCCAGCATTTT. It translates to CASSLAGDQNQPQHF. The rearrangement links TRBV28 to TRBJ1-5; D is possibly TRBD1 (6 bases). V was trimmed by 3 bases and J by 4 bases, leaving 13 bases between them. Germline-derived CDR1 and CDR2 are MDHEN and SYDVKM. This CDR3 has 15 residues.

This clone was counted a single time. This chain connects TRBV5-4 to TRBJ2-7; weak D call: TRBD2 (6 bases). This CDR3 contains 14 residues. CDR1 and CDR2 (germline): SGHNT, YYREEE (reference sequence). Trimming took off 7 bases at V and 2 bases at J, with 16 bases between the two ends. The CDR3 DNA follows: TGTGCCAGCCCACTCGGGACTCCTCCCTACGAGCAGTACGTC. This sequence encodes CASPLGTPPYEQYV.

The V call is TRBV24-1, the J call TRBJ2-5, with 8 bases aligning to TRBD1. The CDR3 contains 15 residues. V was pared by 4 bases and J by 4 bases, with 7 bases of the junction left unmatched. Germline CDR1 is KGHDR and CDR2 is SFDVKD. CDR3 protein: CATSETTGAGETQYF. In nucleotides, the CDR3 is TGTGCCACCAGTGAAACGACAGGGGCGGGAGAGACCCAGTACTTC.

The rearrangement joins TRBV15 to TRBJ2-5, with D possibly being TRBD1 (5 bases). This CDR3 has 12 amino acids. Germline V gives CDR1 LNHNV, CDR2 YYDKDF (reference sequence). The V end lost 11 bases, the J end lost 5 bases, and 15 bases lay between the germline ends. CDR3 nucleotides: TGTGCCTCTAGAAGGGGTGACGAGACCCAGTACTTC. It specifies CASRRGDETQYF.